The 22 T cell receptor beta chains presented below share a single source sample, sequenced in a study of patients and donors after allogeneic stem cell transplantation (dated by TCRdb to 2020 to 2021). The receptor library was made with RT-PCR. TCRdb records NextSeq 550 as the sequencer. TCRdb reran the public reads through fastp at Q25 and MiXCR, keeping productive beta chains. Rows are combined by CDR3 protein, so each entry shows the most common genes and DNA. This sample is represented by about a million distinct CDR3 sequences; roughly 18% of them were singletons. The top ten hold 6% of the sample. Sequenced input: blood, either unsorted or a sorted T cell fraction (not recorded which). The receptors originated from a human donor who was either an allogeneic HSCT recipient or a stem cell or donor lymphocyte infusion donor (not recorded which). It is not recorded whose cells these are; they may come from a transplant donor.

This clonotype was seen a few times. The chain couples TRBV6-1 to TRBJ2-1; TRBD2 agrees at 7 bases. Germline V lookup: CDR1 MNHNS, CDR2 SASEGT. Trimming removed 5 bases from V and 3 bases from J; junction bases left unmatched: 7. CDR3 length: 15 residues. The CDR3 reads CASSKGLADYNEQFF. For the CDR3, the DNA is TGTGCCAGCAGTAAGGGCCTAGCGGACTACAATGAGCAGTTCTTC.

This rearrangement joins TRBV5-1 to TRBJ2-2; TRBD1 matches 8 bases. V shed 4 bases and J 7 bases; nucleotides not matched to a gene: 6. Germline V gene data show CDR1 as SGHRS and CDR2 as YFSETQ. CDR3 size: 14 residues. The CDR3 loop is CASSMDRVDGELFF. As DNA, the CDR3 is TGCGCCAGCAGCATGGACAGGGTCGACGGGGAGCTGTTTTTT.

The CDR3 DNA follows: TGTGCCAGCAGCTTCTACAGGGGATCAAGGGTAGAGACCCAGTACTTC. Amino acid sequence: CASSFYRGSRVETQYF. V is TRBV28 and J is TRBJ2-5; 7 nucleotides line up with TRBD1. From germline, CDR1 is MDHEN and CDR2 SYDVKM. Germline trimming cut 6 bases from V and 4 bases from J; bases unmatched to any gene: 14. CDR3 length: 16 residues.

This clonotype was seen only a few times. This chain connects TRBV20-1 to TRBJ2-7; 9 bases agree with TRBD2. The length of the CDR3 is 14 residues. V dropped 0 bases and J dropped 3; count of bases not matched to a gene: 3. Germline V gene data show CDR1 as DFQATT and CDR2 as SNEGSKA (reference sequence). The CDR3, as DNA: TGCAGTGCTAGAGATGGCGGGAGGGACTACGAGCAGTACTTC. It is translated as CSARDGGRDYEQYF.

J is TRBJ2-7 and V is TRBV13; TRBD1 matches 7 bases. The CDR3 is 14 residues long. With 7 bases clipped from V and 3 bases from J, the junction kept 9 bases outside the gene matches. Germline V CDR1 and CDR2: PRHDT, FYEKMQ (reference sequence). The CDR3 region is CASKRTGVNYEQYF. The CDR3 DNA sequence: TGTGCCAGCAAAAGGACAGGAGTGAACTACGAGCAGTACTTC.

This rearrangement joins TRBV10-3 to TRBJ2-2, with TRBD2 as a possible D gene (6 bases). This CDR3 has 15 amino acids. The V gene's germline CDR1 is ENHRY and CDR2 SYGVKD. With 4 bases removed from V and 4 bases from J, the gap between germline ends came to 13 bases. The chain's CDR3 is CAISVTGSGTGELFF. The CDR3 region has the DNA TGTGCCATCAGTGTTACCGGGAGTGGCACCGGGGAGCTGTTTTTT.

This clonotype was counted at least ten times. CDR3 nucleotides: TGCGCCAGCAGTCCTACCGGGACTAGCGTCTACAATGAGCAGTTCTTC. The encoded protein is CASSPTGTSVYNEQFF. V usage is TRBV5-1 and J usage is TRBJ2-1, with 10 positions matching TRBD2. The germline V gene has CDR1 SGHRS and CDR2 YFSETQ. Trimming cost V 5 bases and J 3 bases; bases outside gene matches: 8. The CDR3 contains 16 residues.

This clonotype was picked up many times. V and J are TRBV4-3 and TRBJ2-7; D gene uncertain. The CDR3 loop spans 13 amino acids. Germline V gene lookup returns CDR1 LGHNA and CDR2 YSLEER. The ends were cut back, 0 bases at V and 7 bases at J, with 10 bases in the middle. The CDR3 protein is CASSQEGRAEQYF. Written as DNA, the CDR3 is TGCGCCAGCAGCCAAGAAGGTAGGGCGGAGCAGTACTTC.

This clonotype was observed a handful of times. This chain links TRBV20-1 with TRBJ2-7, with D maybe TRBD1 (6 bases). Germline V gives CDR1 DFQATT, CDR2 SNEGSKA (reference sequence). V was cut by 3 bases and J by 2 bases, with 11 bases left in between. There are 13 residues in the CDR3. CDR3 loop: CSARGDTPYEQYF. CDR3 bases: TGCAGTGCTAGGGGGGACACACCCTACGAGCAGTACTTC.

This clonotype was detected once. Sequence at one end of the junction differs from germline and may be a read error. The V and J genes are TRBV20-1 and TRBJ2-7; TRBD2 agrees at 7 bases. The CDR3 extends over 11 amino acids. CDR1 and CDR2 from the germline V gene are DFQATT and SNEGSKA (reference sequence). The CDR3 region is CGARTSYEQYF. CDR3 in DNA: TGCGGTGCTAGGACTAGTTATGAGCAGTACTTC.

V usage is TRBV5-1 and J usage is TRBJ2-7; tentatively, D is TRBD1 (6 bases). CDR1 SGHRS and CDR2 YFSETQ come from the germline V gene. V was trimmed by 5 bases and J by 3 bases, leaving 18 bases between them. CDR3 length: 15 residues. The CDR3 nucleotides are TGCGCCAGCAGAGCCCAGGGGAGAGATGGCTACGAGCAGTACTTC. Its translation is CASRAQGRDGYEQYF.

This clonotype was observed a handful of times. This chain uses TRBV6-1 with TRBJ1-2, with D hard to call. The V end was cut by 7 bases, the J end by 0 bases, with 15 bases between. The CDR3 runs to 15 residues. In germline, CDR1 is MNHNS, CDR2 SASEGT. CDR3 loop: CASTRVGSTNYGYTF. The CDR3 DNA follows: TGTGCCAGCACCCGCGTGGGGAGCACTAACTATGGCTACACCTTC.

V and J are TRBV30 and TRBJ2-3, with a tentative D call TRBD2 (5 bases). The ends were cut back, 2 bases at V and 2 bases at J, with 8 bases in the middle. Per germline, CDR1 GTSNPN and CDR2 SVGIG (reference sequence). This CDR3 comprises 13 residues. This CDR3 reads CAWSMTTTDTQYF. For the CDR3, the DNA is TGTGCCTGGAGTATGACTACCACAGATACGCAGTATTTT.

This chain joins TRBV2 and TRBJ1-3, with a tentative D call TRBD1 (5 bases). CDR1 and CDR2 (germline): SNHLY, FYNNEI. The CDR3 loop spans 18 amino acids. V lost 2 bases, J lost 0 bases, and 17 bases lay in between. The CDR3 DNA reads TGTGCCAGCAGTGAACGTCGGGACCCGCTTAACTCTGGAAACACCATATATTTT. It codes for CASSERRDPLNSGNTIYF.

The V gene is TRBV12-5, the J gene TRBJ1-2, with D perhaps matching TRBD1 (5 bases). Trimming cost V 4 bases and J 3 bases, with 15 bases left between them. The germline V gene encodes CDR1 LGHNT and CDR2 FRNRAP. This CDR3 contains 15 residues. DNA of the CDR3: TGTGCTAGTGGTTCTCCCTTGACAGCTGACTATGGCTACACCTTC. Translated: CASGSPLTADYGYTF.

This clonotype has a handful of counts. The V call is TRBV10-3, the J call TRBJ2-3; D is unclear. The CDR3 length is 16 residues. Trimming cost V 0 bases and J 1 base, with 11 bases left between them. From germline, CDR1 is ENHRY and CDR2 SYGVKD. This CDR3 is CAISESWQVGTDTQYF. Here the CDR3 DNA reads TGTGCCATCAGTGAGTCATGGCAGGTGGGCACAGATACGCAGTATTTT.

The chain couples TRBV6-2 or TRBV6-3 to TRBJ2-3; D tentatively reads TRBD1 or TRBD2 (5 bases each). The germline V gene encodes CDR1 MNHEY and CDR2 SVGEGT. The CDR3 sequence is 15 residues long. V lost 2 bases and J lost 0, with 9 bases in between. CDR3 loop: CASSYQRDSTDTQYF. The CDR3 DNA follows: TGTGCCAGCAGTTACCAAAGGGACAGCACAGATACGCAGTATTTT.

The V gene is TRBV2, the J gene TRBJ2-7; D unresolved. Germline V lookup: CDR1 SNHLY, CDR2 FYNNEI. The CDR3 covers 11 residues. The V and J ends lost 6 bases and 7 bases respectively, with 10 bases between them. The CDR3 coding sequence is TGTGCCAGCAGCGCTGCGTGGGAGCAGTACTTC. It yields the protein CASSAAWEQYF.

V gene TRBV7-9 combines with J gene TRBJ2-1, with D tentatively TRBD2 (5 bases). Per the germline V gene, CDR1 is SEHNR and CDR2 is FQNEAQ (reference sequence). Between the trimmed V and J ends, which lost 4 bases and 15 bases, there was a span of 28 bases. The CDR3 extends over 16 amino acids. The CDR3 loop reads CASSSQLLGPFTMGFF. The CDR3 region has the DNA TGTGCCAGCAGCTCCCAACTACTAGGGCCCTTTACAATGGGGTTCTTC.

The chain combines TRBV15 with TRBJ1-5, with TRBD1 matching over 9 bases. The germline V gene has CDR1 LNHNV and CDR2 YYDKDF (reference sequence). The CDR3 length is 17 residues. After removal of 0 bases from V and 3 bases from J, the junction contained 6 bases not matched to a gene. The CDR3 loop is CATSRDLGTGNNQPQHF. The CDR3 nucleotides read TGTGCCACCAGCAGAGATCTCGGGACAGGGAACAATCAGCCCCAGCATTTT.

This clonotype was counted a few times. The rearrangement links TRBV20-1 to TRBJ1-4; possibly TRBD1 for D (6 bases). Trimming took off 2 bases at V and 7 bases at J, with 8 bases between the two ends. The germline V gene has CDR1 DFQATT and CDR2 SNEGSKA (reference sequence). The CDR3 is 12 amino acids. The CDR3 DNA reads TGCAGTGCTAGAATAGGGGGTGAAAAACTGTTTTTT. Translating it yields CSARIGGEKLFF.

The chain recombines TRBV7-8 with TRBJ1-3; no firm D call. Trimming shortened V by 1 base and J by 0 bases, and 7 bases separated the two germline ends. The germline CDR1 and CDR2 sequences are SGHVS and FQNEAQ. The CDR3 is made up of 15 amino acids. The CDR3 DNA sequence: TGTGCCAGCAGCTTAGGGATCAGCTCTGGAAACACCATATATTTT. Protein: CASSLGISSGNTIYF.